This paragraph covers one T cell receptor (beta chain) sequence. Its antigen is unidentified. Germline loops: CDR1 SQVTM, CDR2 ANQGSEA. Trimming at V came to 6 bases and at J to 4 bases, leaving 11 bases not matched to a gene. The CDR3 consists of 14 residues. This sample was included in a study of T cells in Graves' hyperthyroidism and ophthalmopathy. General study findings and limits: The model foresaw ophthalmopathy a median 6.5 months prior to onset.

RNA transcripts served as the template for amplifying TCR beta CDR3 regions. Using the HTBI primer set, a first-round RT-PCR was run on the TCR CDR3. TCRdb independently ran MiXCR on the multiplex PCR reads; one entry per CDR3 protein. The table shows roughly 200,000 distinct CDR3 sequences, with roughly 18% occurring only once. V and J are TRBV29-1 and TRBJ1-2; 7 nucleotides align to TRBD1. The sample consisted of blood. The sequence came from a man between 35 and 55 years old with Graves' hyperthyroidism. The CDR3 DNA reads TGCAGCGTCCAATACAGGGGAGCTAGCTATGGCTACACCTTC. Protein: CSVQYRGASYGYTF.